The sequence of this T cell receptor beta chain was determined in a study of identical twins. The V gene's germline CDR1 is KGHSY and CDR2 FQNENV. The CDR3 runs 15 residues. Unmatched junction bases numbered 7, after V lost 3 bases and J lost 7 bases. A universal primer site was created by template switching, with the cDNA bearing unique molecular identifiers. TCRdb passed the 5' RACE reads through MiXCR, listing each CDR3 protein once. The sample yields hundreds of thousands of distinct CDR3 sequences, 9% to 15% seen once. This clonotype was observed a few times. Its antigen remains unidentified. Whole-study findings and limits: Beta out-of-frame twin sharing showed a weaker excess. Cord blood's abundant beta clonotypes had fewer insertions, unlike memory repertoires. The study reached conclusions through statistical analysis that was cross-sectional, not following the same donors.

These records were also assigned to another study, of yellow fever vaccine responses in identical twins.

Sequenced sample: PBMCs. This chain links TRBV16 with TRBJ2-1; TRBD1 aligns across 9 bases. This sequence was found in a woman aged 18-29 years in good health. The CDR3 region has the DNA TGTGCCAGCAGCCACCTCTTGACAGGGGGAAATGAGCAGTTCTTC. As protein: CASSHLLTGGNEQFF.